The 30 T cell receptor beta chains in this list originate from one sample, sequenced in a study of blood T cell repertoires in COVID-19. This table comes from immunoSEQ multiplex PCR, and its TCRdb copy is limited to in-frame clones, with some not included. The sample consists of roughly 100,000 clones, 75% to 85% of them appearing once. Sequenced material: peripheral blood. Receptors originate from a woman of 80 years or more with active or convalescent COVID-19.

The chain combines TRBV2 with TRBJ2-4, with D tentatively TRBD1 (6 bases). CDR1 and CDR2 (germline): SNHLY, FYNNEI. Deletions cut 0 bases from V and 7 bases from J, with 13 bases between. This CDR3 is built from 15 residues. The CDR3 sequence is CASSEALLDSNIQYF. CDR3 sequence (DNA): TGTGCCAGCAGTGAAGCGCTTTTGGACAGTAACATTCAGTACTTC.

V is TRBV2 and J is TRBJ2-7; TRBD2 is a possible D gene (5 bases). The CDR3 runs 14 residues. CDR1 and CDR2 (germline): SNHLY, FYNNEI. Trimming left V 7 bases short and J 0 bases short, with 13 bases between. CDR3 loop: CASNSRVGSYEQYF. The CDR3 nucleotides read TGTGCCAGCAATTCGCGGGTGGGCTCCTACGAGCAGTACTTC.

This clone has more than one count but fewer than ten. CDR3 region: CASSIQAGPAGREQFF. DNA for the CDR3: TGTGCCAGTAGTATTCAGGCGGGACCCGCGGGGAGGGAGCAGTTCTTC. The genes are TRBV19 and TRBJ2-1; possible D gene TRBD2, 6 bases. Germline CDR1 reads LNHDA; CDR2 reads SQIVND (reference sequence). This CDR3 contains 16 residues. Trimming shortened V by 3 bases and J by 10 bases, and 22 bases separated the two germline ends. Filled out from reference TRBV19 and TRBJ2-1, the complete variable domain reads DGGITQSPKYLFRKEGQNVTLSCEQNLNHDAMYWYRQDPGQGLRLIYYSQIVNDFQKGDIAEGYSVSREKKESFPLTVTSAQKNPTAFYLCASSIQAGPAGREQFFGPGTRLTVL.

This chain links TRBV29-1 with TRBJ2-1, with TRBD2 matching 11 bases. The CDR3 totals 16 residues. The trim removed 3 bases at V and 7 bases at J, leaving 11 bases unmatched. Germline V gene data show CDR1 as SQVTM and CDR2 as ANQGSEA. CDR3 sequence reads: CSVDGLAGRGGNEQFF. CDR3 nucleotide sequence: TGCAGCGTTGATGGACTAGCGGGTAGGGGGGGTAATGAGCAGTTCTTC.

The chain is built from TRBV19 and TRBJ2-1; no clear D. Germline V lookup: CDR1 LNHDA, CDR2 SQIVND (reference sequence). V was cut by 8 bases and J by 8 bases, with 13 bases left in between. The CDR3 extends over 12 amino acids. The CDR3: CASCGVLDEQFF. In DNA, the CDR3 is TGTGCCAGTTGCGGCGTTTTGGATGAGCAGTTCTTC.

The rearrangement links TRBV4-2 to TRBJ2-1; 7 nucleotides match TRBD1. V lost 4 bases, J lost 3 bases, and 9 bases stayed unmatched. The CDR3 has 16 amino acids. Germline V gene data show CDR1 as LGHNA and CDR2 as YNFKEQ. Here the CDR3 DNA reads TGTGCCAGCAGCCCCCAGAAGGGGGCGCGCTACAATGAGCAGTTCTTC. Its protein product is CASSPQKGARYNEQFF.

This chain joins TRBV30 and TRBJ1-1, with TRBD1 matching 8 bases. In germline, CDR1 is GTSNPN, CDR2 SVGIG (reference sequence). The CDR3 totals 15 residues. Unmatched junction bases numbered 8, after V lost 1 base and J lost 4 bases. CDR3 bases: TGTGCCTGGAGTGATCCAGGGGGCGGGAGCACTGAAGCTTTCTTT. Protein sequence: CAWSDPGGGSTEAFF.

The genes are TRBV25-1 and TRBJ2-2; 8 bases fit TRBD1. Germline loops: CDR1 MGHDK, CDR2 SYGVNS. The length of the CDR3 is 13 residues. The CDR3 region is CAVTGVDTGELFF. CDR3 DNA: TGTGCGGTGACAGGGGTAGACACCGGGGAGCTGTTTTTT.

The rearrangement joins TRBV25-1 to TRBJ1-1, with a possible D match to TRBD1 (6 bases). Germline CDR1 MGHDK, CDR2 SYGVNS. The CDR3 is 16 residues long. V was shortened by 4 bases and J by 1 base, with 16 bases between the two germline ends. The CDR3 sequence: CASSGDRYRENTEAFF. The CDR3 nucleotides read TGTGCCAGCAGTGGGGACCGTTACAGGGAGAACACTGAAGCTTTCTTT.

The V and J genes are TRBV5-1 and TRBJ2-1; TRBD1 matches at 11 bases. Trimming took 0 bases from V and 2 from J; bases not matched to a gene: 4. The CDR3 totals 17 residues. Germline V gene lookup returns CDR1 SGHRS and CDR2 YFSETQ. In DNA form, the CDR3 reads TGCGCCAGCAGCTTGGCCGGGACAGGGGGGGCCTACAATGAGCAGTTCTTC. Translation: CASSLAGTGGAYNEQFF. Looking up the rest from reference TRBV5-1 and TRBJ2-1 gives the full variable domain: KAGVTQTPRYLIKTRGQQVTLSCSPISGHRSVSWYQQTPGQGLQFLFEYFSETQRNKGNFPGRFSGRQFSNSRSEMNVSTLELGDSALYLCASSLAGTGGAYNEQFFGPGTRLTVL.

CDR3 region: CASSDWREAGAYEQYF. The CDR3 DNA reads TGTGCCAGCAGTGACTGGCGGGAGGCAGGCGCCTACGAGCAGTACTTC. This chain links TRBV2 with TRBJ2-7, with 8 bases fitting TRBD2. After removal of 3 bases from V and 2 bases from J, the junction contained 9 bases not matched to a gene. The CDR3 loop spans 16 amino acids. CDR1 is SNHLY and CDR2 is FYNNEI in the germline V gene.

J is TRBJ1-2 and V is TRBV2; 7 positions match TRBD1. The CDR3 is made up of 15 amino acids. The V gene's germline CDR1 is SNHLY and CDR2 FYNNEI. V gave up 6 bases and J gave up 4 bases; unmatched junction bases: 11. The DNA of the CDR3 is TGTGCCAGCAGCGACACCCGACAGGGCTTCTATGGCTACACCTTC. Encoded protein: CASSDTRQGFYGYTF.

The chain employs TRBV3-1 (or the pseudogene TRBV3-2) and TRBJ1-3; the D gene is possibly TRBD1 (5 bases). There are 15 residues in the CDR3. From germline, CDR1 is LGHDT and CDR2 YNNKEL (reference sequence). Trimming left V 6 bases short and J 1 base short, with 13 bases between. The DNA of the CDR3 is TGTGCCAGCAGTCGCACCGGGACTTCTGGAAACACCATATATTTT. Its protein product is CASSRTGTSGNTIYF.

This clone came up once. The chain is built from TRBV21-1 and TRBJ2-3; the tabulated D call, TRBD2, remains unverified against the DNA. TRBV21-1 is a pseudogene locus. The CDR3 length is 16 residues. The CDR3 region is CASSIFGTRSTDTQYF. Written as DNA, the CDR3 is TGTGCCAGCAGCATCTTCGGGACTCGGAGCACAGATACGCAGTATTTT.

DNA for the CDR3: TGTGCCAGCAGTTACGCCAGGGGCCCCTACAATGAGCAGTTCTTC. Translated, it gives CASSYARGPYNEQFF. V gene TRBV6-5 combines with J gene TRBJ2-1; the D gene is possibly TRBD1 (6 bases). From germline, CDR1 is MNHEY and CDR2 SVGAGI. There are 15 residues in the CDR3. The V gene lost 2 bases and the J gene lost 2 bases, with 10 bases spanning the gap.

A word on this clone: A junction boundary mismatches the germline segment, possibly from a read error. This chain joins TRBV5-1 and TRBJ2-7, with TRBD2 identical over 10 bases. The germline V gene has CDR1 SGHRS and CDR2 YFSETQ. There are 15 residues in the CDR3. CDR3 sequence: CASSPGTSEVYEQYF. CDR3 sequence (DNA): TGTGCCAGCAGCCCCGGGACTAGCGAGGTTTACGAGCAGTACTTC.

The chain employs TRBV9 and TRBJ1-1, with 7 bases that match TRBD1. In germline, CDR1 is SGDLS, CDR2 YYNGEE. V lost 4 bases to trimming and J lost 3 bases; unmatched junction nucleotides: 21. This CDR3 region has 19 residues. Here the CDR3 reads CASSPVGAGGGPGDTEAFF. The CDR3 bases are TGTGCCAGCAGCCCTGTTGGCGCCGGAGGGGGCCCGGGGGACACTGAAGCTTTCTTT.

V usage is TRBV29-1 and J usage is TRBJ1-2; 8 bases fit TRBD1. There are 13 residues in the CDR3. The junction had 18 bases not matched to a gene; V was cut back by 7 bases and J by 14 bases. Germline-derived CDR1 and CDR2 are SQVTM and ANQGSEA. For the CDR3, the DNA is TGCAGCGCCCCGGAAACCAGGGGGCGATTGGATACCTTC. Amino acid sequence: CSAPETRGRLDTF.

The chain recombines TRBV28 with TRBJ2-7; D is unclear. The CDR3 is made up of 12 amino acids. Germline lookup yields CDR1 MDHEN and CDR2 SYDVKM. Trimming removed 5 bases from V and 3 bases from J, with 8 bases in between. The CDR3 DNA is TGTGCCAGCAGTACCAACAGCTACGAGCAGTACTTC. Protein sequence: CASSTNSYEQYF.

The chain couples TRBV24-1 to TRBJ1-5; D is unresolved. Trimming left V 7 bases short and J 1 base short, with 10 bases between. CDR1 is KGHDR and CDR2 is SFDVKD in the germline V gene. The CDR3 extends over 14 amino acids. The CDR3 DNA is TGTGCCACCAGGGGCGTCGGAAGCAATCAGCCCCAGCATTTT. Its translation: CATRGVGSNQPQHF.

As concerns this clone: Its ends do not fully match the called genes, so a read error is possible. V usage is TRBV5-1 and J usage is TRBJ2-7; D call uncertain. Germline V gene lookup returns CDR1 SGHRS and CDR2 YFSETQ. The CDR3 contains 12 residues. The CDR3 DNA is TGTGCCAGCAGCCGTGACGGGTACGAGCAGTACTTC. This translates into CASSRDGYEQYF. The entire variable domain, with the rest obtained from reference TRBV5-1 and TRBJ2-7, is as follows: KAGVTQTPRYLIKTRGQQVTLSCSPISGHRSVSWYQQTPGQGLQFLFEYFSETQRNKGNFPGRFSGRQFSNSRSEMNVSTLELGDSALYLCASSRDGYEQYFGPGTRLTVT.

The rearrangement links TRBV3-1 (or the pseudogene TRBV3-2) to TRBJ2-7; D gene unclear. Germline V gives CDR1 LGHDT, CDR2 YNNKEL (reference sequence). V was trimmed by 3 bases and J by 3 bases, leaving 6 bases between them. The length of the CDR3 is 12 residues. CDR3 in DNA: TGTGCCAGCAGCCAGGGCCTCTACGAGCAGTACTTC. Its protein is CASSQGLYEQYF.

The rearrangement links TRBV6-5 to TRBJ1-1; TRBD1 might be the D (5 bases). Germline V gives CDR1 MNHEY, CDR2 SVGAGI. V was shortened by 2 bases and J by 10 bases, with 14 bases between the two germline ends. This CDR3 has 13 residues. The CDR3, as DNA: TGTGCCAGCAGTTACGATCTCGGGGGGGGAGCTTTCTTT. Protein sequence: CASSYDLGGGAFF.

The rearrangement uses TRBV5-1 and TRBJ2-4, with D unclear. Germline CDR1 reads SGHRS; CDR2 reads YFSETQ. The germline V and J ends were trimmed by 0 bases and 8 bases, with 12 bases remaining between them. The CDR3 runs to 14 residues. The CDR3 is CASSLVGWADIQYF. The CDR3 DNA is TGCGCCAGCAGCTTGGTTGGCTGGGCAGACATTCAGTACTTC.

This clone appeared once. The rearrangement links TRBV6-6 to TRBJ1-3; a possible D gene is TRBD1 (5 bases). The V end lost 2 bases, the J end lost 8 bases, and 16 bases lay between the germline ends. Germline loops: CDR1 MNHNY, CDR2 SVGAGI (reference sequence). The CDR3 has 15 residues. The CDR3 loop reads CASSYTQGYEDTIYF. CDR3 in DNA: TGTGCCAGCAGTTACACCCAGGGTTACGAGGACACCATATATTTT.

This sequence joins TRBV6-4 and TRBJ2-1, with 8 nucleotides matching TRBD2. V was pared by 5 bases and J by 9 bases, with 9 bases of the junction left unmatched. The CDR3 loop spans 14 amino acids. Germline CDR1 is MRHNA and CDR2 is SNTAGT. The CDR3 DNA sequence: TGTGCCAGCAGTCCCCGTCAGACTAGCGCTGAGCAGTTCTTC. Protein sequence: CASSPRQTSAEQFF.

The CDR3 region has the DNA TGTGCCAGCAGCCGCATCTTACAGGGGGAGCAGTACTTC. Protein sequence: CASSRILQGEQYF. The chain couples TRBV14 to TRBJ2-7; 7 bases line up with TRBD1. Germline-derived CDR1 and CDR2 are SGHDN and FVKESK. CDR3 length equals 13 residues. V shed 4 bases and J 7 bases; nucleotides not matched to a gene: 7.

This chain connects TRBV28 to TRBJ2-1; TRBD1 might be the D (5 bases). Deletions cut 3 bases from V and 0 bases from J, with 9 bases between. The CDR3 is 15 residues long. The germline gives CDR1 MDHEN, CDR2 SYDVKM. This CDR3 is CASSLTVSSYNEQFF. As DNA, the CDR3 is TGTGCCAGCAGTTTGACAGTGAGCTCCTACAATGAGCAGTTCTTC.

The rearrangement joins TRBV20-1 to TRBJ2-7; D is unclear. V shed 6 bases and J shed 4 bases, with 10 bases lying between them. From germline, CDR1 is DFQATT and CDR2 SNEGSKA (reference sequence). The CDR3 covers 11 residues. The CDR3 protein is CSAAAIYEQYF. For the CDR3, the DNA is TGCAGTGCCGCCGCTATTTACGAGCAGTACTTC.

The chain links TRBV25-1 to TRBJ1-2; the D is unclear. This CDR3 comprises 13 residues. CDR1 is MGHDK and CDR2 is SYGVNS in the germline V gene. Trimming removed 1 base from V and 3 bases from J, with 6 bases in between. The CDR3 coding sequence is TGTGCCAGCAGTGAATCGAGCTACTATGGCTACACCTTC. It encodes CASSESSYYGYTF.